One and the same sample provided the 16 T cell receptor beta chains below, sequenced in a study of cytomegalovirus exposure and HLA in healthy donors. PCR used 60 Vbeta primers and 13 Jbeta primers. The table came from immunoSEQ multiplex PCR; TCRdb's copy has only in-frame clones and leaves some out. The sample lists about 150,000 clones, roughly 80% occurring once. Source material: PBMCs. The receptors originated from a woman between 40 and 55 years old in good health and CMV-seropositive.

This clone came up once. The rearrangement uses TRBV6-6 and TRBJ2-3, with D possibly matching TRBD1 (6 bases). Germline CDR1 is MNHNY and CDR2 is SVGAGI (reference sequence). The V and J ends lost 6 bases and 4 bases respectively, with 11 bases between them. There are 13 residues in the CDR3. The chain's CDR3 is CASSRGQSDTQYF. The CDR3 coding sequence is TGTGCCAGCAGCCGCGGACAGTCAGATACGCAGTATTTT.

V gene TRBV7-9 combines with J gene TRBJ1-5, with D perhaps matching TRBD1 (5 bases). The CDR3 runs to 14 residues. The germline CDR1 and CDR2 sequences are SEHNR and FQNEAQ (reference sequence). V was trimmed by 3 bases and J by 5 bases, leaving 11 bases between them. For the CDR3, the DNA is TGTGCCAGCAGCTTTGGACAAAAGCATCAGCCCCAGCATTTT. It specifies CASSFGQKHQPQHF.

This chain uses TRBV6-5 with TRBJ2-1; the match to TRBD2 covers 12 bases. Germline CDR1 reads MNHEY; CDR2 reads SVGAGI. After removal of 6 bases from V and 5 bases from J, the junction contained 5 bases not matched to a gene. This CDR3 spans 15 amino acids. The DNA of the CDR3 is TGTGCCAGCAGCCCCGGGACTAGCGGGCACAATGAGCAGTTCTTC. This encodes CASSPGTSGHNEQFF.

The V and J genes are TRBV6-6 and TRBJ1-1; TRBD1 matches at 7 bases. CDR3 length: 11 amino acids. Germline values: CDR1 MNHNY, CDR2 SVGAGI (reference sequence). V gave up 6 bases and J gave up 11 bases; unmatched junction bases: 6. In nucleotides, the CDR3 is TGTGCCAGCAGCCGACAGGGCTCGGCTTTCTTT. Residues: CASSRQGSAFF.

The chain has TRBV19 and TRBJ1-3; D perhaps matches TRBD1 (5 bases). CDR3 length equals 14 residues. Germline CDR1 and CDR2: LNHDA and SQIVND (reference sequence). V lost 7 bases and J 0 bases, leaving 10 bases between the germline ends. The DNA of the CDR3 is TGTGCCAGTACCCCCGACAGCTCTGGAAACACCATATATTTT. Protein: CASTPDSSGNTIYF.

The chain couples TRBV14 to TRBJ2-1; D is undetermined. CDR3 length equals 11 residues. Deletions cut 3 bases from V and 8 bases from J, with 5 bases between. Germline loops: CDR1 SGHDN, CDR2 FVKESK. CDR3 protein: CASSHLYEQFF. The CDR3 DNA reads TGTGCCAGCAGCCACCTATATGAGCAGTTCTTC.

This chain uses TRBV10-3 with TRBJ2-2; 11 bases fit TRBD1. Germline V CDR1 and CDR2: ENHRY, SYGVKD. The trim removed 8 bases at V and 0 bases at J, leaving 8 bases unmatched. This CDR3 comprises 17 residues. CDR3 sequence (DNA): TGTGCCATCTGGGACAGGGGGGGGAAAGCGAACACCGGGGAGCTGTTTTTT. Translation: CAIWDRGGKANTGELFF.

J is TRBJ2-1 and V is TRBV5-1; 8 bases fit TRBD1. Germline V gene lookup returns CDR1 SGHRS and CDR2 YFSETQ. After removal of 2 bases from V and 5 bases from J, the junction contained 9 bases not matched to a gene. CDR3 length: 16 amino acids. In DNA form, the CDR3 reads TGCGCCAGCAGCTTTTTCTGGACAGGGATTAACAATGAGCAGTTCTTC. It specifies CASSFFWTGINNEQFF. The whole variable domain, filled in from reference TRBV5-1 and TRBJ2-1, reads KAGVTQTPRYLIKTRGQQVTLSCSPISGHRSVSWYQQTPGQGLQFLFEYFSETQRNKGNFPGRFSGRQFSNSRSEMNVSTLELGDSALYLCASSFFWTGINNEQFFGPGTRLTVL.

In regard to this clone: Other DNA sequences in this sample translate to the same CDR3. V is TRBV5-1 and J is TRBJ2-5; 7 positions match TRBD2. V shed 0 bases, J shed 5 bases, and the junction held 1 base outside the gene matches. This CDR3 has 13 residues. Germline values: CDR1 SGHRS, CDR2 YFSETQ. The CDR3, as DNA: TGCGCCAGCAGCTTGGTACTAGCGGAGACCCAGTACTTC. Its protein is CASSLVLAETQYF.

The V and J genes are TRBV19 and TRBJ1-6; D uncertain. The CDR3 loop spans 17 amino acids. V was trimmed by 4 bases and J by 7 bases, leaving 20 bases between them. The V gene's germline CDR1 is LNHDA and CDR2 SQIVND (reference sequence). The CDR3 DNA is TGTGCCAGTAGTAACATACCGCCGCGGAGGGCCAATTCACCCCTCCACTTT. Translated: CASSNIPPRRANSPLHF.

V and J are TRBV28 and TRBJ1-5, with a tentative D call TRBD1 (5 bases). CDR3 size: 15 residues. Trimming cost V 4 bases and J 5 bases, with 15 bases left between them. CDR1 and CDR2 (germline): MDHEN, SYDVKM. The CDR3 region has the DNA TGTGCCAGCAGTTGGGGGGGATTCGTCGATCAGCCCCAGCATTTT. Translated, it gives CASSWGGFVDQPQHF.

The V and J genes are TRBV11-2 and TRBJ2-2; D not resolved. Per germline, CDR1 SGHAT and CDR2 FQNNGV. V shed 4 bases and J shed 2 bases, with 2 bases lying between them. The CDR3 covers 12 residues. The CDR3 DNA reads as TGTGCCAGCAGCTCTAACACCGGGGAGCTGTTTTTT. Residues: CASSSNTGELFF.

The genes are TRBV6-1 and TRBJ1-5; 8 bases are a match to TRBD1. After removal of 4 bases from V and 3 bases from J, the junction contained 2 bases not matched to a gene. CDR1 is MNHNS, CDR2 SASEGT, per germline. CDR3 length: 14 residues. This CDR3 reads CASSADRDNQPQHF. The CDR3 nucleotides read TGTGCCAGCAGTGCGGACAGGGACAATCAGCCCCAGCATTTT.

Details on this clone: This same CDR3 is encoded by further DNA sequences in the sample. The gene calls are TRBV30 and TRBJ1-2; tentatively, D is TRBD1 (5 bases). The CDR3 extends over 13 amino acids. In germline, CDR1 is GTSNPN, CDR2 SVGIG (reference sequence). Trimming cost V 0 bases and J 4 bases, with 9 bases left between them. The CDR3 protein is CAWSVGQGYGYTF. CDR3 nucleotides: TGTGCCTGGAGTGTGGGGCAGGGCTATGGCTACACCTTC. Together with reference TRBV30 and TRBJ1-2, the CDR3 gives the full variable domain: SQTIHQWPATLVQPVGSPLSLECTVEGTSNPNLYWYRQAAGRGLQLLFYSVGIGQISSEVPQNLSASRPQDRQFILSSKKLLLSDSGFYLCAWSVGQGYGYTFGSGTRLTVV.

The chain employs TRBV7-2 and TRBJ2-1; TRBD2 aligns across 9 bases. Germline trimming cut 1 base from V and 3 bases from J; bases unmatched to any gene: 4. The CDR3 covers 16 residues. CDR1 and CDR2 from the germline V gene are SGHTA and FQGNSA. CDR3 in amino acids: CASSLGGTSNYNEQFF. The CDR3 bases are TGTGCCAGCAGCTTAGGAGGGACTAGCAACTACAATGAGCAGTTCTTC.

This chain joins TRBV2 and TRBJ1-2; 10 nucleotides align to TRBD1. Germline assignment: CDR1 SNHLY and CDR2 FYNNEI. V shed 4 bases and J 2 bases; nucleotides not matched to a gene: 10. The CDR3 is made up of 17 amino acids. The CDR3 bases are TGTGCCAGCAGTGGGGTATCTGAGGACAGGGGGAACTATGGCTACACCTTC. Translation: CASSGVSEDRGNYGYTF.